The clone carrying this T cell receptor beta chain was observed a handful of times. Antigen specificity is unknown. The V end lost 6 bases, the J end lost 7 bases, and 17 bases lay between the germline ends. CDR3 length equals 14 residues. Primed by a sample-barcoded 5' primer and a J-beta primer mix, a second PCR proceeded for about 7 to 11 cycles. TCRdb itself ran the 5' RACE reads through MiXCR, one entry per CDR3 protein. The sample has about 1,500,000 distinct CDR3 sequences, 42% seen once. The sample is drawn from a study of blood T cells in healthy people across ages. Overall study results and limits: Both naive CD4+ cell counts and diversity were greater in long-lived donors than in aged donors.

The specimen was blood. V usage is TRBV12-3 or TRBV12-4 and J usage is TRBJ2-3; D is possibly TRBD1 (6 bases). The clonotype was recovered from a woman between 18 and 30 years old in good health. CDR3 sequence reads: CASSPGGQGHTQYF. CDR3 bases: TGTGCCAGCAGCCCGGGCGGCCAGGGGCATACGCAGTATTTT.